This T cell receptor beta chain was profiled in a study of cytomegalovirus exposure and HLA in healthy donors (dated by TCRdb to 2016 to 2017). Study-level background: In an earlier analysis of about 560 of the donors, approximately 260 Gb of sequence data and 100 million or so unique TCR beta sequences from 150 million to 200 million T cells were reported. An early release that covered 500 to 800 HLA-typed donors contained approximately 300 gigabases of sequencing data and about 84 million unique TCR sequences. The genetic ancestry cluster associated with self-reported Caucasian donors included 70% to 85% of the 398 genotyped donors. The study aimed to test whether signatures of past pathogen exposure could be identified by cataloging public T cell receptors. The T cell repertoires of 666 subjects were profiled by immunosequencing and related to cytomegalovirus serostatus. Besides the first cohort of 666 subjects, a separate validation cohort made up of roughly 120 different subjects was used. To predict cytomegalovirus infection status, the study brought together high-throughput TCR immunosequencing, statistical association of individual TCRs with disease status, and machine learning. A later analysis re-examined previously published TCR beta repertoires from around 670 donors and added high-resolution HLA genotyping to investigate patterns of TCR occurrence. Rather than drawing on any new phenotypic data, the later analysis identified candidate immune exposures from TCR beta sequences and the way those sequences occurred across donors. To decide whether each TCR beta V gene segment behaved as functional or pseudogenic, an earlier analysis of 587 of the donors relied on high-throughput TCR beta sequencing. Donor age, sex, ethnicity and CMV serostatus were compiled alongside the repertoire data. A later genetic analysis took genome-wide SNP genotypes for about three fifths of the 666 donors and used that subset as a discovery cohort. All discovery cohort repertoires had been generated on a single sequencing platform. HLA typing covered class I and class II loci at four-digit resolution. Typing coverage differed by locus: A, B, C, DRB1 and DQB1 were typed in roughly 620-640 donors, DQA1 in about 500, DPA1 in around 580, and DPB1 in just under 490. Five DR-DQ haplotypes were handled as single units for association and clustering, since linkage in the cohort was strong. Across approximately 400 genotyped donors of the cohort, an average of roughly 250,000 unique TCR beta nucleotide sequences per donor were sequenced, and 15% to 20% of those sequences were non-productive.

A remark on this clone: Its target antigen remains unknown. Base qualities are not at hand, and no much larger clone is one base apart.

Receptors were amplified or captured by the immunoSEQ multiplex PCR assay. For the multiplex PCR, a mixture combining 60 forward primers for TCR Vbeta segments and 13 reverse primers for TCR Jbeta segments was used. The CDR3 region of rearranged TCR beta genes was amplified from genomic DNA with a multiplex PCR assay. Amplified TCR beta libraries were sequenced as 87-base-pair reads on the Illumina HiSeq System. As for the authors' bioinformatics: Across the 600 to 700 repertoires, a later analysis counted 80 million or so unique TCR beta chains, 8.5 million to 12 million of which were shared by at least two donors. Raw reads were error-corrected and collapsed into unique sequences with a nearest-neighbor algorithm that merged closely related sequences to remove PCR and sequencing errors. V, D and J gene segments were assigned by aligning CDR3 sequences to IMGT reference sequences. For a sequence to be retained, a match of at least six nucleotides to both a V gene segment and a J gene segment was required. A rearrangement counted as productive if the CDR3 had no stop codons and remained in frame with V and J, and every other rearrangement counted as non-productive. CDR3 was defined according to IMGT convention as the region running from the second conserved V-encoded cysteine to the conserved J-encoded phenylalanine. Sequences without an unambiguous match to a single V gene segment were excluded from the earlier analysis of approximately 560 of the donors. An earlier analysis of approximately 590 of the donors called V segments functional above 56.7% productive rearrangements and segregating when the between-donor standard deviation exceeded 5%. A statistical classification framework was built for diagnosing cytomegalovirus status from the catalog of TCR beta chain sequences. V and J gene assignment, in a later analysis, came from comparing TCR nucleotide sequences with IMGT/GENE-DB human TR gene sequences. Using the TCRdist pipeline, a later analysis assigned CDR3 sequences along with most-parsimonious VDJ recombination scenarios. A later analysis defined each TCR beta chain by its CDR3 amino acid sequence plus V-gene family, and excluded reads lacking a unique V-gene family. To address suspected cross-contamination and a sequencing artifact, a later analysis removed a few hundred highly shared, low-generation-probability nucleotide sequences. For each public chain, a later analysis derived a clonal expansion index from normalized ranks of inferred template counts within each repertoire. A later analysis computed generation probabilities with a VDJ recombination model fitted to out-of-frame rearrangements, and checked the results against IGoR. In a later analysis, hypergeometric tests were used to score TCR-TCR, TCR-HLA and TCR-CMV co-occurrence, with a repertoire-size bias correction applied to TCR pairs. To estimate false discovery rates, a later analysis permuted the HLA or CMV assignments 20 times. In a later analysis, co-occurring TCRs were grouped with DBSCAN, and TCRdist sequence similarity was added when clustering was performed within HLA-allele-positive subsets. For co-occurrence clustering, repertoires with fewer than 30,000 or more than 120,000 public chains were excluded, along with roughly 5 repertoires with anomalous nucleotide sharing. Not all clones reach the TCRdb copy of this immuneACCESS table, which keeps in-frame sequences only. Checked studies attribute under half of the gap to unresolved V genes and leave the rest unexplained. That table gives V, J and clone size, and the DNA gave D and trimming. The sample includes under 200,000 clones, with about 90% observed a single time. The ten largest make up under 1.2% of the sample.

The CDR3 numbers 14 residues from cysteine through phenylalanine. Left in the record is the CDR3 DNA by itself, 42 bases read in frame from the first base. Compared with germline, V lacks 6 bases and J lacks 9 bases; bases without a gene match: 11. The germline V gene sets CDR1 to MDHEN and CDR2 to SYDVKM. In total, about 650 healthy bone marrow donors made up the cohort. At the time of sampling, every cohort member was nominally healthy, though immune exposures that went unrecorded were likely present. The donor tested CMV seronegative, placing the donor among the 350 to 400 seronegative members of the cohort. A peripheral blood sample was provided by each donor, and peripheral blood mononuclear cells were used for TCR beta sequencing. Genomic DNA was extracted from the blood cell samples with the Qiagen DNeasy Blood Extraction Kit. General conclusions and limits of the study: Linkage disequilibrium might explain the correlated functional status among segregating V segments, but an unknown experimental factor could not be ruled out. The authors suggested that the approach could potentially be generalized to other disease states and immunological phenotypes. The classifier was reported to diagnose cytomegalovirus status with high specificity and sensitivity in both the original cohort and the validation cohort. This cohort had only TCR beta chains sequenced, and the lack of alpha or paired-chain data limited which features could be detected. A total of 150 or so TCR beta chains were listed by the study as associated with cytomegalovirus. Most TCR sequences were observed very rarely across donors, whereas some public TCRs were present in many individuals. The 87-base-pair reads could not distinguish some IMGT-functional V segments, including TRBV6-2 and TRBV6-3, so those segments were excluded. A later analysis associated 16,951 TCR beta sequences with specific HLA alleles at a false discovery rate of 0.05. In a later analysis, several top co-occurrence clusters were reported to appear linked to parvovirus B19, influenza, CMV and Epstein-Barr virus. Because HLA typing was unavailable for some donors at each locus, only the typed subset was used in association tests. A group of highly shared sequence variants was considered likely to be a technical artifact of the sequencing pipeline. A later analysis found that HLA-associated TCR beta chains were more clonally expanded and had lower generation probabilities than equally common non-associated chains. An association between a missense DCLRE1C variant and V-gene and J-gene trimming of TCR beta chains was found in a later genetic analysis and replicated in an independent cohort. In a later analysis, most CMV-associated TCR beta chains were found to appear HLA-restricted, with HLA associations seemingly driven largely by CMV exposure. A later genetic analysis reported fewer N-insertions in productive TCRs among donors in an Asian-associated ancestry cluster than the roughly 720-donor mean. In a later analysis, TCR association rates were found to vary across HLA loci, with the most associated TCRs seen for DRB1 alleles and the fewest for HLA-C alleles. When HLA alleles, especially DR and DQ, strongly co-occurred, attributing TCR associations to individual alleles was difficult. A few of the identified cytomegalovirus-associated TCR beta chains were confirmed in vitro to be specific for cytomegalovirus antigens. Because counts were too low, roughly 17 rarely observed V segments, including chromosome 9 orphons, were left out of the earlier analysis of about 620 of the donors. Presence/absence analyses assumed roughly uniform sequencing depth across donors, an assumption that may not hold. In an earlier analysis of 587 of the donors, most TCR beta V segments were observed in productive rearrangements about 87% or about 30% of the time, broadly matching IMGT annotations. For the cohort, immune exposure information was limited to CMV serostatus. A further reported finding was that TCR beta sequences accurately predicted the HLA-A and HLA-B alleles for most subjects in the first cohort.

The sample taken for sequencing was PBMCs. The clonotype comes from a boy younger than 10 in good health and CMV-seronegative. The chain uses TRBV28 and TRBJ2-7, with 10 bases in between that match TRBD2. The nucleotide sequence reads as follows: TGTGCCAGCAGACTCACTAGCGGGGCGATTGGGCAGTACTTC. Its protein is CASRLTSGAIGQYF.